Below are 13 T cell receptor beta chains sequenced from a single sample in a study of control samples from healthy donors and cancer patients. Produced via immunoSEQ multiplex PCR; TCRdb's table is partial and in-frame only. The sample includes about 190,000 clones, approximately 91% seen only once; the top ten take 1.5% to 2%. The source material was blood. The receptors come from a man between 25 and 39 years old in good health.

This chain connects TRBV6-6 to TRBJ2-7, with TRBD1 matching over 10 bases. Trimming took 0 bases from V and 6 from J; bases not matched to a gene: 5. The CDR3 covers 15 residues. CDR1 and CDR2 (germline): MNHNY, SVGAGI (reference sequence). CDR3 loop: CASSYSRDRGREQYF. The CDR3 DNA sequence: TGTGCCAGCAGTTACTCCCGGGACAGGGGTCGCGAGCAGTACTTC.

CDR3 coding DNA: TGTGCCAGCAGCCATGACAGCAGTAATGAAAAACTGTTTTTT. Residues: CASSHDSSNEKLFF. This chain joins TRBV7-9 and TRBJ1-4, with D perhaps TRBD1 (5 bases). Looked up from germline, CDR1 is SEHNR and CDR2 is FQNEAQ (reference sequence). The V gene lost 5 bases and the J gene lost 4 bases, with 11 bases spanning the gap. This CDR3 comprises 14 residues.

Here the CDR3 DNA reads TGTGCCAGCAGCCAAGAGACAGACGCTAACTATGGCTACACCTTC. Protein: CASSQETDANYGYTF. The chain recombines TRBV11-1 with TRBJ1-2; TRBD1 is a possible D gene (5 bases). The CDR3 loop spans 15 amino acids. CDR1 is SGHAT and CDR2 is FQDESV in the germline V gene (reference sequence). Trimming pared 5 bases from V and 0 bases from J, leaving 13 bases between.

The chain has TRBV6-6 and TRBJ1-2, with 10 bases lining up with TRBD1. The CDR3 consists of 13 residues. J gave up 14 bases and V 4 bases, and 10 bases lay outside the gene matches. Germline V gives CDR1 MNHNY, CDR2 SVGAGI (reference sequence). The CDR3 region has the DNA TGTGCCAGCAGTTCCGGGACAGGGGTCAGAGAGACCTTC. Protein: CASSSGTGVRETF.

The chain joins TRBV3-1 (or the pseudogene TRBV3-2) to TRBJ1-1; D gene uncertain. The V gene lost 5 bases and the J gene lost 9 bases, with 22 bases spanning the gap. Looked up from germline, CDR1 is LGHDT and CDR2 is YNNKEL (reference sequence). This CDR3 is built from 15 residues. The CDR3: CASSETNRAKRKAFF. The CDR3, as DNA: TGTGCCAGCAGCGAAACTAACCGGGCCAAAAGAAAAGCTTTCTTT.

The CDR3 spells CAWSAGDPWAFF. The CDR3 nucleotides are TGTGCCTGGAGTGCAGGGGACCCATGGGCTTTCTTT. The chain couples TRBV30 to TRBJ1-1, with D tentatively TRBD1 (6 bases). CDR3 length equals 12 residues. The V end was cut by 1 base, the J end by 11 bases, with 14 bases between. Per the germline V gene, CDR1 is GTSNPN and CDR2 is SVGIG (reference sequence).

The gene calls are TRBV2 and TRBJ2-5; D possibly corresponds to TRBD1 (5 bases). The CDR3 extends over 11 amino acids. Per germline, CDR1 SNHLY and CDR2 FYNNEI. Deletions cut 8 bases from V and 1 base from J, with 5 bases between. This CDR3 reads CASGAQETQYF. The CDR3, as DNA: TGTGCCAGCGGGGCCCAAGAGACCCAGTACTTC.

The chain uses TRBV24-1 and TRBJ2-3, with a weak D call TRBD2 (5 bases). Germline V gene lookup returns CDR1 KGHDR and CDR2 SFDVKD. The V end was cut by 3 bases, the J end by 2 bases, with 14 bases between. This CDR3 contains 16 residues. The CDR3 DNA sequence: TGTGCCACCAGTGATCGCCGCGGGCAGGCCACAGATACGCAGTATTTT. Protein product: CATSDRRGQATDTQYF.

This clone appeared a single time. CDR3 in amino acids: CASSQEPKRNIQYF. DNA of the CDR3: TGTGCCAGCAGCCAAGAGCCCAAACGGAACATTCAGTACTTC. This chain links TRBV3-1 (or the pseudogene TRBV3-2) with TRBJ2-4; D remains unclear. Germline V gene lookup returns CDR1 LGHDT and CDR2 YNNKEL (reference sequence). The CDR3 extends over 14 amino acids. Trimming cost V 0 bases and J 7 bases, with 10 bases left between them.

The chain uses TRBV29-1 and TRBJ2-7, with D perhaps given as TRBD1 or TRBD2 (5 bases each). Germline CDR1 is SQVTM and CDR2 is ANQGSEA. The CDR3 spans 15 residues. V was cut by 1 base and J by 6 bases, with 19 bases left in between. CDR3 loop: CSVEVSGAGGCEQYF. CDR3 in DNA: TGCAGCGTTGAAGTTTCTGGGGCAGGCGGGTGCGAGCAGTACTTC.

This chain uses TRBV2 with TRBJ2-1, with TRBD2 matching 13 bases. CDR1 SNHLY and CDR2 FYNNEI come from the germline V gene. This CDR3 comprises 16 residues. V trimming: 3 bases; J trimming: 3 bases; junction bases outside the gene matches: 2. The CDR3 is CASSETSGGYYNEQFF. Written as DNA, the CDR3 is TGTGCCAGCAGTGAGACTAGCGGGGGGTACTACAATGAGCAGTTCTTC.

This clone appeared once. The chain recombines TRBV27 with TRBJ1-6, with D unresolved. V lost 6 bases and J lost 2, with 17 bases in between. The CDR3 is 17 residues long. The germline V gene encodes CDR1 MNHEY and CDR2 SMNVEV (reference sequence). CDR3 sequence reads: CASRSIGPRPYNSPLHF. As DNA, the CDR3 is TGTGCCAGCAGATCAATAGGCCCCCGGCCCTATAATTCACCCCTCCACTTT.

The V and J genes are TRBV6-2 or TRBV6-3 and TRBJ1-1; the D gene is possibly TRBD1 (5 bases). The CDR3 consists of 14 residues. The V and J ends lost 5 bases and 0 bases respectively, with 10 bases between them. The germline V gene has CDR1 MNHEY and CDR2 SVGEGT. In DNA, the CDR3 is TGTGCCAGCAGTCGACAGTTCATGAACACTGAAGCTTTCTTT. This codes for CASSRQFMNTEAFF.